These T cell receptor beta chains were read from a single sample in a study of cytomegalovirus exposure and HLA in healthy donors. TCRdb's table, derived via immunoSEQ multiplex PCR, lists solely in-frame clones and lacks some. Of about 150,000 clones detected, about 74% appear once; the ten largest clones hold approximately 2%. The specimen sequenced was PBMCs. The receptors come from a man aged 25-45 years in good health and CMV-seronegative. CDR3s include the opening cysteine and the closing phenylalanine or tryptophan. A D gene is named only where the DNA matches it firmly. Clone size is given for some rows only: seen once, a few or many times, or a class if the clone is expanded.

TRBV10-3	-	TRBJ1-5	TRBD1	CATKGTEGNQPQHF	TGTGCCACCAAGGGGACAGAGGGCAATCAGCCCCAGCATTTT
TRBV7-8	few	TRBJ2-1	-	CASSWSGQLSYNEQFF	TGTGCCAGCAGCTGGTCCGGACAGCTCTCCTACAATGAGCAGTTCTTC
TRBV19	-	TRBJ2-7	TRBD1	CASSARQGTYEQYF	TGTGCCAGTAGTGCACGACAGGGGACGTACGAGCAGTACTTC
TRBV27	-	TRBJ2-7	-	CASKVADSSYEQYF	TGTGCCAGTAAGGTGGCGGATAGCTCCTACGAGCAGTACTTC
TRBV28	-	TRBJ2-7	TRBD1	CASTDRAYEQYF	TGTGCCAGTACGGACAGGGCCTACGAGCAGTACTTC
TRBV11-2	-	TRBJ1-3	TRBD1	CASSPGQAYSGNTIYF	TGTGCCAGCAGTCCGGGACAGGCCTATTCTGGAAACACCATATATTTT
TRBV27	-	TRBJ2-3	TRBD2	CASSLGSGGLPDTQYF	TGTGCCAGCAGTTTAGGTAGCGGGGGCTTGCCAGATACGCAGTATTTT
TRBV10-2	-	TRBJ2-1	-	CASSLSGTPYNEQFF	TGCGCCAGCAGTCTGAGCGGTACCCCCTACAATGAGCAGTTCTTC
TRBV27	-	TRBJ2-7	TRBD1	CASSPGTGLREQYF	TGTGCCAGCAGCCCCGGGACAGGGTTGAGGGAGCAGTACTTC
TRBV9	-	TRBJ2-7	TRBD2	CASSARFRGLAGAEQYF	TGTGCCAGCAGCGCTCGATTTCGGGGACTAGCGGGAGCCGAGCAGTACTTC
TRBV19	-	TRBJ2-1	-	CASSIGVREVF	TGTGCCAGTAGTATAGGGGTTCGGGAAGTCTTC
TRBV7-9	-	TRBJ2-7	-	CASSFGRALSYEQYF	TGTGCCAGCAGCTTCGGCAGGGCCCTCTCCTACGAGCAGTACTTC
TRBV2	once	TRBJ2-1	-	CASSAQEGLYNEQFF	TGTGCCAGCAGTGCCCAGGAGGGCCTCTACAATGAGCAGTTCTTC
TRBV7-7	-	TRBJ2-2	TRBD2	CASSPRLAGVAGELFF	TGTGCTAGCAGCCCAAGATTAGCGGGAGTGGCCGGGGAGCTGTTTTTT
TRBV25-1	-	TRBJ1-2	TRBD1	CASSPPGQGAYGYTF	TGTGCCAGCAGCCCTCCCGGACAGGGGGCTTATGGCTACACCTTC
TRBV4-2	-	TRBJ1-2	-	CASSQVEDYGYTF	TGTGCCAGCAGCCAAGTGGAGGACTATGGCTACACCTTC